A selection of T cell receptor beta chains follows, all from one sample in a study of cytomegalovirus exposure and HLA in healthy donors. TCRdb keeps only in-frame clones here, not all; method: immunoSEQ multiplex PCR. The table lists roughly 200,000 clones, 65% to 90% of them singletons. The material sequenced was PBMCs. The receptors here all came from a woman aged 30 to 39 in good health and CMV-seronegative. Each CDR3 is given with its conserved first and last residue. A D gene is named only where the DNA matches it firmly. The size of a clone is reported for some rows only, either as once, few or many, or as a class for expanded clones.

D gene	V gene	J gene	clone size	CDR3 DNA	CDR3 protein
TRBD2	TRBV27	TRBJ2-7	-	TGTGCCAGCAGCCCGGCGGGGGGGCCCTACGAGCAGTACTTC	CASSPAGGPYEQYF
TRBD2	TRBV10-3	TRBJ2-7	-	TGTGCCATCAGTGACGGGGAGGGGCGGGGGGGGTACGAGCAGTACTTC	CAISDGEGRGGYEQYF
TRBD2	TRBV5-1	TRBJ2-3	few	TGCGCCAGCAGTCGTGTACTAGCGGGAGGAGATACGCAGTATTTT	CASSRVLAGGDTQYF
-	TRBV5-1	TRBJ1-1	few	TGCGCCAGCAGCTTCGCTGTGAGCGGGAACACTGAAGCTTTCTTT	CASSFAVSGNTEAFF
-	TRBV5-5	TRBJ2-5	once	TGTGCCAGCAGTTTTGGCGACAGACAAGAGACCCAGTACTTC	CASSFGDRQETQYF
TRBD1	TRBV29-1	TRBJ2-7	-	TGCAGCGTCTCCCGGGACAGCCTATACGAGCAGTACTTC	CSVSRDSLYEQYF
-	TRBV15	TRBJ2-3	-	TGTGCCACCAGCAGAGATATCGGACAGTCCCACGTTGATACGCAGTATTTT	CATSRDIGQSHVDTQYF
-	TRBV27	TRBJ1-2	-	TGTGCCAGGTTGGGGCTGAGAGAGGAATCTAACTATGGCTACACCTTC	CARLGLREESNYGYTF
TRBD1	TRBV5-1	TRBJ2-3	-	TGCGCCAGTTCAACAGGGGGCGACCCAGATACGCAGTATTTT	CASSTGGDPDTQYF
TRBD2	TRBV9	TRBJ2-1	-	TGTGCCAGCAGCGTAGGCGGGACTAGCGGATCCAATGAGCAGTTCTTC	CASSVGGTSGSNEQFF
-	TRBV29-1	TRBJ2-5	-	TGCAGCGTCCGGGGACTCCCAAGGGAGACCCAGTACTTC	CSVRGLPRETQYF
-	TRBV2	TRBJ2-4	-	TGTGCCAGCAGTGGAGGGACTTTAGCCAAAAACATTCAGTACTTC	CASSGGTLAKNIQYF
TRBD1	TRBV2	TRBJ1-5	-	TGTGCCAGCAGTCCGGACAGGGATCAGCCCCAGCATTTT	CASSPDRDQPQHF
-	TRBV7-9	TRBJ1-1	-	TGTGCCAGCAGCCGACACGTAAACACTGAAGCTTTCTTT	CASSRHVNTEAFF
TRBD2	TRBV4-1	TRBJ2-1	-	TGCGCCAGCAGCCAAGATATCGTGAGCGGGAGGGCCTTGGATGAGCAGTTCTTC	CASSQDIVSGRALDEQFF